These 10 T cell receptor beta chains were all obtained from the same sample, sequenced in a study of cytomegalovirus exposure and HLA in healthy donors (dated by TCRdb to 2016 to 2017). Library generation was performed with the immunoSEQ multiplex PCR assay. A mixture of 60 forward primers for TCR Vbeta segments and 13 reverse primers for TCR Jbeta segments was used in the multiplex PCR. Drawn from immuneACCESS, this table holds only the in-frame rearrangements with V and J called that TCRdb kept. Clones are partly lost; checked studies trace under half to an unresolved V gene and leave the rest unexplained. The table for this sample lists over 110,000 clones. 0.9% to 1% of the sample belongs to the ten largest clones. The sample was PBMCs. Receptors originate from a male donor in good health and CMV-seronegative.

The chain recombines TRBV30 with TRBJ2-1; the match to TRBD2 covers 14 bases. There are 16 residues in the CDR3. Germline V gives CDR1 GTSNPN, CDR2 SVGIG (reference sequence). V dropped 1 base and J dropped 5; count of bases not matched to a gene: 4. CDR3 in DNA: TGTGCCTGGAGTGCCGGGACTAGCGGGAGCCACAATGAGCAGTTCTTC. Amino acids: CAWSAGTSGSHNEQFF.

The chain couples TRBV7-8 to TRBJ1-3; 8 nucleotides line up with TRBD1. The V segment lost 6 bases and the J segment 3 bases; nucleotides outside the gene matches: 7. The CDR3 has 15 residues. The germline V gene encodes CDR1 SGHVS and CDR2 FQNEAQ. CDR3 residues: CASSRTGTGGNTIYF. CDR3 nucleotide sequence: TGTGCCAGCAGTCGGACAGGGACGGGTGGAAACACCATATATTTT.

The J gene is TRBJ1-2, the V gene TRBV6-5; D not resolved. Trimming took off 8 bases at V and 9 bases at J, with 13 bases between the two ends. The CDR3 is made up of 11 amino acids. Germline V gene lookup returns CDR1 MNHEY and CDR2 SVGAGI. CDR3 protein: CASARSERYTF. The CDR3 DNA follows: TGTGCCAGCGCTAGATCGGAGCGCTACACCTTC.

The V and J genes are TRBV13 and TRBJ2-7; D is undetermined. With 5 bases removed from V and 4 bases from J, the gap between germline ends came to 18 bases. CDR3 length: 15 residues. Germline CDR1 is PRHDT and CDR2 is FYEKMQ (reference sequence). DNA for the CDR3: TGTGCCAGCAGCGTGGTCAACGCGGATCTATACGAGCAGTACTTC. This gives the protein CASSVVNADLYEQYF.

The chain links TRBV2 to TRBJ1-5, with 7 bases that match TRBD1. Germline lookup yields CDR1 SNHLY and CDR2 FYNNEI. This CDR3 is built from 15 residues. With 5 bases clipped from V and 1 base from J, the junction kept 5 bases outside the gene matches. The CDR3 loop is CASSWGQLSNQPQHF. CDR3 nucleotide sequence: TGTGCCAGCAGTTGGGGACAGCTAAGCAATCAGCCCCAGCATTTT.

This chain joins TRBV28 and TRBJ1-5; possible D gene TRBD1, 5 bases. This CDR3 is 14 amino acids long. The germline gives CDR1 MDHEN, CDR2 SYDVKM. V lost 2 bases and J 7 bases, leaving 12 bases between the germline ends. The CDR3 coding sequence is TGTGCCAGCAGTTTAACAAGGGGTCAACAGCCCCAGCATTTT. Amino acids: CASSLTRGQQPQHF.

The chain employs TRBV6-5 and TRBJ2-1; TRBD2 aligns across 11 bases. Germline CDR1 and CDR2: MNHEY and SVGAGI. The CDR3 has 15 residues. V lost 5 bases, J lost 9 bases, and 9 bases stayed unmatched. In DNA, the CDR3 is TGTGCCAGCAGTAAAACTAGCGGGAGAATCTCTGAGCAGTTCTTC. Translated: CASSKTSGRISEQFF.

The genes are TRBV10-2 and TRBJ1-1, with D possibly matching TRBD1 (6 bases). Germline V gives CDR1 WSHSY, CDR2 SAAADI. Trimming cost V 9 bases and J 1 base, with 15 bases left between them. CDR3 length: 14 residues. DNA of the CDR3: TGCGCCAGTAGACAGGCTACCCCGAACACTGAAGCTTTCTTT. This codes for CASRQATPNTEAFF.

CDR3 in amino acids: CASSFLQGYYGYTF. In DNA, the CDR3 is TGTGCCAGCAGTTTCTTGCAGGGGTACTATGGCTACACCTTC. The chain is built from TRBV27 and TRBJ1-2, with D possibly matching TRBD1 (6 bases). The germline V gene encodes CDR1 MNHEY and CDR2 SMNVEV (reference sequence). V lost 3 bases, J lost 3 bases, and 11 bases lay in between. This CDR3 comprises 14 residues.

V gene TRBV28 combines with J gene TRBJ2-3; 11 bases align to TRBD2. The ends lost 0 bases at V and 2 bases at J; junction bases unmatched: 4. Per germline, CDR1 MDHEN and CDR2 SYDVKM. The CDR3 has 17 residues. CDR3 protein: CASSLWASGGPTDTQYF. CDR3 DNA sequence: TGTGCCAGCAGTTTATGGGCTAGCGGGGGGCCCACAGATACGCAGTATTTT. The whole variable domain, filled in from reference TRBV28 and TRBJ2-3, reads DVKVTQSSRYLVKRTGEKVFLECVQDMDHENMFWYRQDPGLGLRLIYFSYDVKMKEKGDIPEGYSVSREKKERFSLILESASTNQTSMYLCASSLWASGGPTDTQYFGPGTRLTVL.